A single sample is the source of the 20 T cell receptor beta chains below, sequenced in a study of T cells after yellow fever vaccination. Each CDR3 protein is one row after TCRdb ran MiXCR on the 5' RACE reads. The repertoire has some 260,000 distinct CDR3 sequences, about 5.2% of them found once; the top ten carry under 3.5%. The sample consisted of CD4+ T cells sorted from PBMCs, taken on the day of the yellow fever booster vaccination. These receptors all stem from a man aged 18 to 35 who received the YFV17D yellow fever vaccine.

The chain joins TRBV9 to TRBJ1-6; D is ambiguous. From germline, CDR1 is SGDLS and CDR2 YYNGEE. The V gene lost 3 bases and the J gene lost 13 bases, with 11 bases spanning the gap. The CDR3 sequence is 12 residues long. The CDR3 DNA follows: TGTGCCAGCAGCGCTGAGGAGACCCCCCTCCACTTT. Protein product: CASSAEETPLHF. The variable domain in full, completed from reference TRBV9 and TRBJ1-6, reads DSGVTQTPKHLITATGQRVTLRCSPRSGDLSVYWYQQSLDQGLQFLIQYYNGEERAKGNILERFSAQQFPDLHSELNLSSLELGDSALYFCASSAEETPLHFGNGTRLTVT.

This chain uses TRBV5-1 with TRBJ1-2; 7 bases line up with TRBD1. The CDR3 length is 14 residues. The V segment lost 4 bases and the J segment 3 bases; nucleotides outside the gene matches: 6. Germline values: CDR1 SGHRS, CDR2 YFSETQ. CDR3 sequence reads: CASSRDSSDYGYTF. As DNA, the CDR3 is TGCGCCAGCAGCCGGGACAGTTCGGACTATGGCTACACCTTC.

The V and J genes are TRBV29-1 and TRBJ2-3; D is undetermined. CDR3 length equals 14 residues. V lost 4 bases to trimming and J lost 6 bases, with 17 bases between them. Germline V lookup: CDR1 SQVTM, CDR2 ANQGSEA. CDR3 amino acids: CSVVSAVGVDTQYF. The CDR3 DNA follows: TGCAGCGTTGTATCAGCCGTCGGCGTGGATACGCAGTATTTT.

This clonotype was detected ten times or more. The chain recombines TRBV20-1 with TRBJ2-1; 8 nucleotides align to TRBD2. The trim removed 2 bases at V and 0 bases at J, leaving 9 bases unmatched. Germline loops: CDR1 DFQATT, CDR2 SNEGSKA (reference sequence). The CDR3 is 17 amino acids. In DNA, the CDR3 is TGCAGTGCTAGAACGGGGGGCGGGAGGATCTCCTACAATGAGCAGTTCTTC. This sequence encodes CSARTGGGRISYNEQFF.

This sequence joins TRBV4-1 and TRBJ2-7; 10 bases agree with TRBD1. The V gene's germline CDR1 is MGHRA and CDR2 YSYEKL. CDR3 size: 18 residues. V was clipped by 0 bases and J by 6 bases; unmatched bases: 14. The DNA of the CDR3 is TGCGCCAGCAGCCAAGACAATGGGTCGTGGGACAGGGGAAGCGAGCAGTACTTC. Residues: CASSQDNGSWDRGSEQYF.

The table lists this clonotype with a few counts. The genes are TRBV29-1 and TRBJ1-2, with 7 positions matching TRBD1. The germline V gene has CDR1 SQVTM and CDR2 ANQGSEA. V lost 4 bases, J lost 5 bases, and 7 bases stayed unmatched. The CDR3 totals 13 residues. The CDR3: CSVAEGQRYGYTF. In nucleotides, the CDR3 is TGCAGCGTTGCGGAGGGACAGCGATATGGCTACACCTTC.

In DNA form, the CDR3 reads TGTGCCAGCAGCTCCCAACCGGGTCCTCAGCATTTT. This translates into CASSSQPGPQHF. The V gene is TRBV7-2, the J gene TRBJ1-5, with no clear D. Germline V gene lookup returns CDR1 SGHTA and CDR2 FQGNSA. CDR3 length: 12 residues. The V end was cut by 4 bases, the J end by 13 bases, with 14 bases between.

Many counts were recorded for this clonotype. The chain has TRBV5-1 and TRBJ2-5; D uncertain. The CDR3 consists of 12 residues. Deletions cut 0 bases from V and 2 bases from J, with 2 bases between. Looked up from germline, CDR1 is SGHRS and CDR2 is YFSETQ. In nucleotides, the CDR3 is TGCGCCAGCAGCTTGGAACAAGAGACCCAGTACTTC. Residues: CASSLEQETQYF. The entire variable domain, with the rest obtained from reference TRBV5-1 and TRBJ2-5, is as follows: KAGVTQTPRYLIKTRGQQVTLSCSPISGHRSVSWYQQTPGQGLQFLFEYFSETQRNKGNFPGRFSGRQFSNSRSEMNVSTLELGDSALYLCASSLEQETQYFGPGTRLLVL.

The CDR3 is CSARVPSGVADTQYF. The CDR3 DNA follows: TGCAGTGCTAGAGTGCCTAGCGGGGTCGCAGATACGCAGTATTTT. The gene calls are TRBV20-1 and TRBJ2-3; 9 bases fit TRBD2. This CDR3 has 15 residues. The ends lost 1 base at V and 4 bases at J; junction bases unmatched: 6. CDR1 is DFQATT, CDR2 SNEGSKA, per germline (reference sequence).

This clonotype was counted at least ten times. J is TRBJ2-2 and V is TRBV5-1, with no clear D. Per germline, CDR1 SGHRS and CDR2 YFSETQ. Trimming left V 0 bases short and J 7 bases short, with 7 bases between. The CDR3 is made up of 13 amino acids. CDR3 region: CASSLVGIGELFF. CDR3 DNA sequence: TGCGCCAGCAGCTTGGTGGGAATCGGGGAGCTGTTTTTT.

At least ten counts were recorded for this clonotype. The CDR3 nucleotides are TGTGCCAGCATCCCCCGGGACAGGGGAACTGAAGCTTTCTTT. Its protein product is CASIPRDRGTEAFF. The chain employs TRBV5-6 and TRBJ1-1; 10 bases map to TRBD1. Germline CDR1 and CDR2: SGHDT and YYEEEE. There are 14 residues in the CDR3. Losses at the gene ends were 6 bases for V and 5 bases for J; bases not matched to a gene: 7.

In this sample, this clonotype turned up a few times. V usage is TRBV9 and J usage is TRBJ1-2; D gene uncertain. The germline CDR1 and CDR2 sequences are SGDLS and YYNGEE. V dropped 0 bases and J dropped 5 bases, with 11 bases sitting between them. CDR3 length: 14 amino acids. The CDR3 region has the DNA TGTGCCAGCAGCGTAGACATCCTCGGGTATGGCTACACCTTC. Protein: CASSVDILGYGYTF.

This clonotype came up many times. V gene TRBV24-1 combines with J gene TRBJ2-4; TRBD1 matches 10 bases. The germline V gene encodes CDR1 KGHDR and CDR2 SFDVKD. Trimming cost V 5 bases and J 8 bases; bases outside gene matches: 5. This CDR3 has 14 residues. CDR3 DNA sequence: TGTGCCACCAGTGTCGCTGGGACAGGGGACATTCAGTACTTC. The encoded protein is CATSVAGTGDIQYF.

This clonotype was seen at least ten times. The rearrangement joins TRBV4-3 to TRBJ2-7; D ambiguous. The germline V gene encodes CDR1 LGHNA and CDR2 YSLEER. This CDR3 comprises 16 residues. The ends were cut back, 0 bases at V and 0 bases at J, with 12 bases in the middle. The CDR3 spells CASSQDQERNSYEQYV. CDR3 nucleotides: TGCGCCAGCAGCCAAGATCAGGAGAGAAACTCCTACGAGCAGTACGTC.

This clonotype was observed at least ten times. V gene TRBV24-1 combines with J gene TRBJ2-3, with D perhaps matching TRBD1 (6 bases). Looked up from germline, CDR1 is KGHDR and CDR2 is SFDVKD. The ends were cut back, 9 bases at V and 9 bases at J, with 21 bases in the middle. The length of the CDR3 is 14 residues. CDR3 region: CATGGRSSPLTQYF. CDR3 in DNA: TGTGCCACCGGGGGCCGGAGCAGTCCACTAACGCAGTATTTT.

The sample holds a few counts of this clonotype. A much larger clonotype is one base distant, so this may be a read error. The CDR3 reads CASSFLRTDTQYF. CDR3 nucleotides: TGTGCCAGCAGTTTTCTCAGAACAGATACGCAGTATTTT. This rearrangement joins TRBV12-3 or TRBV12-4 to TRBJ2-3, with D unresolved. This CDR3 spans 13 amino acids. V lost 3 bases to trimming and J lost 3 bases, with 7 bases between them.

This clonotype appeared a few times. The V and J genes are TRBV3-1 and TRBJ1-2; the match to TRBD1 covers 7 bases. The CDR3 loop spans 16 amino acids. Germline V lookup: CDR1 LGHDT, CDR2 YNNKEL (reference sequence). Trimming cost V 1 base and J 1 base; bases outside gene matches: 6. CDR3 sequence: CASSQVTGSYNYGYTF. Written as DNA, the CDR3 is TGTGCCAGCAGCCAAGTGACAGGGTCCTATAACTATGGCTACACCTTC.

The V gene is TRBV18, the J gene TRBJ1-1; 7 bases are shared with TRBD1. The length of the CDR3 is 16 residues. The germline V gene has CDR1 KGHSH and CDR2 LQKENI. The ends lost 4 bases at V and 0 bases at J; junction bases unmatched: 8. The CDR3 nucleotides read TGTGCCAGCTCACAGGGGGCGACCACTATGAACACTGAAGCTTTCTTT. This gives the protein CASSQGATTMNTEAFF.

The chain uses TRBV7-9 and TRBJ1-6; the D gene is possibly TRBD1 (6 bases). Germline V gives CDR1 SEHNR, CDR2 FQNEAQ (reference sequence). V was clipped by 3 bases and J by 6 bases, with 12 bases between them. The CDR3 is 15 amino acids. For the CDR3, the DNA is TGTGCCAGCAGCTTTTCAGGGGTCTCTAATTCACCCCTCCACTTT. Amino acids: CASSFSGVSNSPLHF.

The table lists this clonotype with many counts. The chain combines TRBV5-1 with TRBJ1-1, with a tentative D call TRBD1 (6 bases). Germline CDR1 is SGHRS and CDR2 is YFSETQ. The V gene lost 4 bases and the J gene lost 4 bases, with 14 bases spanning the gap. The CDR3 runs to 14 residues. CDR3 bases: TGCGCCAGCAGCACACAGGGAGAGGGCACTGAAGCTTTCTTT. Translated: CASSTQGEGTEAFF.